These T cell receptor beta chains were read from a single sample in a study of blood T cell repertoires in COVID-19. The assay was immunoSEQ multiplex PCR, and TCRdb's table has in-frame clones only and misses some. The data contain about 15,000 clones, roughly 86% of them singletons. Sequencing was carried out using peripheral blood. Receptor source: a man in his sixties with acute or convalescent COVID-19. Each CDR3 is given with its conserved first and last residue.

cdr3_aa: CASSAPGAQETQYF; j_call: TRBJ2-5; v_call: TRBV25-1
cdr3_aa: CASSELNRLETQYF; j_call: TRBJ2-5; v_call: TRBV2
cdr3_aa: CASSLAGTSGYEQYF; j_call: TRBJ2-7; v_call: TRBV5-4
cdr3_aa: CASSRLLAGLDTQYF; j_call: TRBJ2-3; v_call: TRBV7-8
cdr3_aa: CAWSVGGSGGWNTGELFF; j_call: TRBJ2-2; v_call: TRBV30
cdr3_aa: CASSPPGLAYEQYF; j_call: TRBJ2-7; v_call: TRBV18
cdr3_aa: CASSLSREETQYF; j_call: TRBJ2-5; v_call: TRBV5-4
cdr3_aa: CASSLTAVGELFF; j_call: TRBJ2-2; v_call: TRBV3-1/TRBV3-2
cdr3_aa: CASSPHRPGQFNFF; j_call: TRBJ1-1; v_call: TRBV6-6
cdr3_aa: CASSLRTSATGELFF; j_call: TRBJ2-2; v_call: TRBV28
cdr3_aa: CASSQLGQRGYTF; j_call: TRBJ1-2; v_call: TRBV3-1/TRBV3-2
cdr3_aa: CASSGARTNSGANVLTF; j_call: TRBJ2-6; v_call: TRBV6-1
cdr3_aa: CASSYQDYSNQPQHF; j_call: TRBJ1-5; v_call: TRBV28
cdr3_aa: CASSSPLGALQETQYF; j_call: TRBJ2-5; v_call: TRBV7-9
cdr3_aa: CASSPPGTRADTQYF; j_call: TRBJ2-3; v_call: TRBV27
cdr3_aa: CASSSSPGQGNTGELFF; j_call: TRBJ2-2; v_call: TRBV7-2
cdr3_aa: CASSEARTDQETQYF; j_call: TRBJ2-5; v_call: TRBV2
cdr3_aa: CASSQGASGADTQYF; j_call: TRBJ2-3; v_call: TRBV4-2
cdr3_aa: CAISDQTDTQYF; j_call: TRBJ2-3; v_call: TRBV10-3